The 18 T cell receptor beta chains listed next were all sequenced from one sample in a study of shared clonotypes between healthy human individuals. The repertoire was sequenced with immunoSEQ multiplex PCR; TCRdb's copy has only in-frame clones and lacks some. The sample lists 2 million to 3 million clones, over 85% occurring once. The specimen was naive CD4+ T cells from PBMCs. Subset reported: CD45RA+ positively selected. The receptors were sampled from a man aged 18 to 30 in good health. Some clones in this sample may be carry-over from other donors' samples.

This rearrangement joins TRBV30 to TRBJ2-4; 7 bases map to TRBD1. The CDR3 runs to 16 residues. Germline V lookup: CDR1 GTSNPN, CDR2 SVGIG (reference sequence). The trim removed 5 bases at V and 8 bases at J, leaving 18 bases unmatched. CDR3 bases: TGTGCCTGGGCTAAACAGGGGTGGGGGATTTTGGACATTCAGTACTTC. Its protein is CAWAKQGWGILDIQYF.

The rearrangement joins TRBV27 to TRBJ2-2; perhaps TRBD2 as D (6 bases). The germline CDR1 and CDR2 sequences are MNHEY and SMNVEV (reference sequence). V lost 6 bases to trimming and J lost 0 bases, with 11 bases between them. This CDR3 is built from 15 residues. The CDR3 region is CASSHSGTNTGELFF. In DNA form, the CDR3 reads TGTGCCAGCAGCCATAGCGGAACGAACACCGGGGAGCTGTTTTTT.

This clone was observed a few times. Other DNA sequences in this sample translate to the same CDR3. The rearrangement joins TRBV7-3 to TRBJ1-1; the D gene is possibly TRBD1 (5 bases). The V end was cut by 9 bases, the J end by 1 base, with 9 bases between. The CDR3 spans 12 residues. Germline V gene lookup returns CDR1 SGHTA and CDR2 FQGTGA. The DNA of the CDR3 is TGTGCCAGTAGCCAGGGGAACACTGAAGCTTTCTTT. Translated: CASSQGNTEAFF.

The chain recombines TRBV5-4 with TRBJ2-6, with D perhaps TRBD2 (5 bases). V dropped 4 bases and J dropped 0 bases, with 17 bases sitting between them. The CDR3 is made up of 18 amino acids. Germline values: CDR1 SGHNT, CDR2 YYREEE (reference sequence). Here the CDR3 reads CASSLPGSGASGANVLTF. DNA for the CDR3: TGTGCCAGCAGCCTCCCGGGGAGCGGAGCCTCTGGGGCCAACGTCCTGACTTTC. Variable domain in full (rest from reference TRBV5-4 and TRBJ2-6): ETGVTQSPTHLIKTRGQQVTLRCSSQSGHNTVSWYQQALGQGPQFIFQYYREEENGRGNFPPRFSGLQFPNYSSELNVNALELDDSALYLCASSLPGSGASGANVLTFGAGSRLTVL.

This chain joins TRBV4-3 and TRBJ2-3; 10 bases are a match to TRBD2. CDR3 length: 19 amino acids. In germline, CDR1 is LGHNA, CDR2 YSLEER. J gave up 2 bases and V 0 bases, and 11 bases lay outside the gene matches. This CDR3 is CASSQDSGLAIPYTDTQYF. In nucleotides, the CDR3 is TGCGCCAGCAGCCAAGACTCGGGACTAGCGATCCCCTACACAGATACGCAGTATTTT.

The rearrangement links TRBV2 to TRBJ2-1; 7 bases are shared with TRBD1. This CDR3 contains 19 residues. V lost 0 bases and J lost 0; bases outside the gene matches: 11. Germline V gene lookup returns CDR1 SNHLY and CDR2 FYNNEI. CDR3 in amino acids: CASSEAGRLTGSSYNEQFF. The CDR3 DNA follows: TGTGCCAGCAGTGAAGCGGGAAGGTTGACAGGGAGCTCCTACAATGAGCAGTTCTTC.

This rearrangement joins TRBV15 to TRBJ2-7, with D tentatively TRBD1 (5 bases). The germline CDR1 and CDR2 sequences are LNHNV and YYDKDF (reference sequence). CDR3 size: 13 residues. Trimming shortened V by 0 bases and J by 7 bases, and 10 bases separated the two germline ends. CDR3 sequence: CATSRDPAGEQYF. DNA of the CDR3: TGTGCCACCAGCAGAGATCCCGCAGGGGAGCAGTACTTC.

The chain couples TRBV4-3 to TRBJ2-1; 9 bases are shared with TRBD2. This CDR3 comprises 18 residues. V shed 0 bases and J 9 bases; nucleotides not matched to a gene: 15. Germline V gives CDR1 LGHNA, CDR2 YSLEER. DNA for the CDR3: TGCGCCAGCAGCCAAGACCGGCGTAGGGCGGGAGGGCCGGGTGAGCAGTTCTTC. Translating it yields CASSQDRRRAGGPGEQFF.

V gene TRBV19 combines with J gene TRBJ2-1, with 8 positions matching TRBD2. V lost 2 bases to trimming and J lost 13 bases; unmatched junction nucleotides: 4. The germline V gene has CDR1 LNHDA and CDR2 SQIVND (reference sequence). The CDR3 has 12 amino acids. This CDR3 reads CASSILGTSQFF. CDR3 coding DNA: TGTGCCAGTAGTATATTGGGGACTAGTCAGTTCTTC.

The chain carries TRBV13 and TRBJ1-2, with 7 bases fitting TRBD1. V lost 5 bases to trimming and J lost 4 bases; unmatched junction nucleotides: 4. The CDR3 sequence is 13 residues long. The V gene's germline CDR1 is PRHDT and CDR2 FYEKMQ (reference sequence). The CDR3 sequence is CASSPDRVYGYTF. The DNA for the CDR3 is TGTGCCAGCAGCCCTGACAGGGTCTATGGCTACACCTTC.

This clone was recorded only once. This chain joins TRBV7-8 and TRBJ2-7; TRBD2 aligns across 8 bases. This CDR3 is built from 17 residues. Trimming removed 3 bases from V and 0 bases from J; junction bases left unmatched: 10. Looked up from germline, CDR1 is SGHVS and CDR2 is FQNEAQ. CDR3 amino acids: CASSFTSGRASSYEQYF. DNA for the CDR3: TGTGCCAGCAGCTTCACCTCCGGGAGGGCCAGCTCCTACGAGCAGTACTTC.

The genes are TRBV4-2 and TRBJ2-7; D is undetermined. CDR3 size: 13 residues. CDR1 is LGHNA, CDR2 YNFKEQ, per germline. V was clipped by 4 bases and J by 2 bases, with 9 bases between them. The chain's CDR3 is CASSPSPTYEQYF. CDR3 DNA sequence: TGTGCCAGCAGCCCCTCCCCCACCTACGAGCAGTACTTC.

The chain's CDR3 is CASSPPSYNEQFF. As DNA, the CDR3 is TGTGCCAGCAGCCCTCCTTCCTACAATGAGCAGTTCTTC. V is TRBV5-4 and J is TRBJ2-1; D call uncertain. V lost 4 bases and J lost 1, with 6 bases in between. CDR3 length: 13 residues. Looked up from germline, CDR1 is SGHNT and CDR2 is YYREEE (reference sequence).

This clone has more than one count but fewer than ten. This rearrangement joins TRBV6-1 to TRBJ1-1; D is ambiguous. This CDR3 contains 13 residues. The ends were cut back, 0 bases at V and 5 bases at J, with 7 bases in the middle. Germline CDR1 is MNHNS and CDR2 is SASEGT. The CDR3: CASSEAGETEAFF. For the CDR3, the DNA is TGTGCCAGCAGTGAAGCAGGCGAGACTGAAGCTTTCTTT.

The V gene is TRBV14, the J gene TRBJ2-1, with 8 bases identical to TRBD2. This CDR3 spans 16 amino acids. Germline V gives CDR1 SGHDN, CDR2 FVKESK. Trimming cost V 2 bases and J 10 bases; bases outside gene matches: 13. The CDR3 DNA follows: TGTGCCAGCAGCCAATTGGGGCGGGAGGTACAATACGAGCAGTTCTTC. Its translation is CASSQLGREVQYEQFF.

About this clone itself: Other DNA sequences within the sample encode an identical CDR3. The genes are TRBV28 and TRBJ1-3, with D hard to call. CDR1 is MDHEN and CDR2 is SYDVKM in the germline V gene. The length of the CDR3 is 13 residues. Trimming took 5 bases from V and 0 from J, leaving 5 bases between them. The CDR3 nucleotides are TGTGCCAGCAGTCCACCCTCTGGAAACACCATATATTTT. It encodes CASSPPSGNTIYF.

The V gene is TRBV18, the J gene TRBJ2-5, with 10 bases that match TRBD1. The CDR3 is made up of 16 amino acids. Trimming at V came to 2 bases and at J to 5 bases, leaving 8 bases not matched to a gene. Germline V lookup: CDR1 KGHSH, CDR2 LQKENI. The CDR3 DNA sequence: TGTGCCAGCTCACCATCCGGGACAGGGGCAGGGGAGACCCAGTACTTC. It yields the protein CASSPSGTGAGETQYF.

The genes are TRBV14 and TRBJ2-3; possible D gene TRBD2, 6 bases. This CDR3 region has 12 residues. V gave up 6 bases and J gave up 9 bases, with 13 bases separating them. Germline CDR1 and CDR2: SGHDN and FVKESK. The CDR3 DNA reads TGTGCCAGCAGTTCCGGGGGACGCACGCAGTATTTT. Translated: CASSSGGRTQYF.